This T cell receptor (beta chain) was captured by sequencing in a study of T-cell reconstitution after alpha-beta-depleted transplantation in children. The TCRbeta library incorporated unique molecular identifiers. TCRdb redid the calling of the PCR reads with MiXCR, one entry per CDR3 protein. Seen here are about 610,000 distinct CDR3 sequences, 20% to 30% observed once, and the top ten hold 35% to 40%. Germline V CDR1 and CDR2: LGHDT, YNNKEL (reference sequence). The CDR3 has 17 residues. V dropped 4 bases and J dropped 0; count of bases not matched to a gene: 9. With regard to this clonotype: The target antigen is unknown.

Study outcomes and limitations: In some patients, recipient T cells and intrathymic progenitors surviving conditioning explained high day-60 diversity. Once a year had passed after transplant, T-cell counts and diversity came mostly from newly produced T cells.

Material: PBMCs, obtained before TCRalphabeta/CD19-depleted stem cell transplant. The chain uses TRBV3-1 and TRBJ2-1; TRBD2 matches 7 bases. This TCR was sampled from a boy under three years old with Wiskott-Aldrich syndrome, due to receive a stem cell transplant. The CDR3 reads CASSLLGGFSSYNEQFF. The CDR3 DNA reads TGTGCCAGCAGCCTCCTGGGGGGGTTCAGCTCCTACAATGAGCAGTTCTTC.